The clone carrying this TCR beta chain was counted a few times. Its antigen remains unidentified. Germline V CDR1 and CDR2: DFQATT, SNEGSKA (reference sequence). The CDR3 consists of 15 residues. V trimming: 3 bases; J trimming: 4 bases; junction bases outside the gene matches: 6. Among ophthalmopathy patients, the Clinical Activity Score reached at least 3, the NOSPECS grade reached at least 4, and duration remained under 3 months. Lactation, pregnancy, other autoimmune disease or uncontrolled infection excluded patients. Each 10 ml fresh peripheral blood draw supplied the PBMCs. The entry originates in a study of T cells in Graves' hyperthyroidism and ophthalmopathy. The study, taken as a whole, reports: Blood also held most thyroid clonotypes expanded beyond 0.001.

Amplification targeted TCR beta CDR3 regions from RNA transcripts. HTBI primers drove first-round RT-PCR of the TCR CDR3. TCRdb independently ran MiXCR on the multiplex PCR reads; one entry per CDR3 protein. The sample lists hundreds of thousands of distinct CDR3 sequences; about 15% were seen once. The sequencing input was blood. The receptor was derived from a woman aged 40 to 50 with Graves' ophthalmopathy. The chain has TRBV20-1 and TRBJ2-5; TRBD2 aligns across 12 bases. DNA for the CDR3: TGCAGTGCTAGCGCTAGCGGGAGGGCCTTAGAGACCCAGTACTTC. It encodes CSASASGRALETQYF.